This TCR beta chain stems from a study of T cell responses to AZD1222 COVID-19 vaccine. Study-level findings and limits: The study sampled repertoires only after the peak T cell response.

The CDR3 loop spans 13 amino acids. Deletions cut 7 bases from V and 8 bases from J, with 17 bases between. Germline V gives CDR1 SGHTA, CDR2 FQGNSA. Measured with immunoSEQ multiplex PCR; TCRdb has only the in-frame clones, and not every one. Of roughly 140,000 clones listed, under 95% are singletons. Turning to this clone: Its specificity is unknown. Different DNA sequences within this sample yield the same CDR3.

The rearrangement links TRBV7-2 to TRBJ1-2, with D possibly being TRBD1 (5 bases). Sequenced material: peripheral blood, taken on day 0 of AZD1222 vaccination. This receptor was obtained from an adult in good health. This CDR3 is CASNFEGGGGYTF. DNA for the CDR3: TGTGCCAGCAACTTTGAGGGTGGGGGAGGCTACACCTTC.